These 27 T cell receptor beta chains came from one sample sequenced in a study of T cells in Graves' hyperthyroidism and ophthalmopathy. TCR beta CDR3 sequences were amplified from RNA transcripts. A first-round RT-PCR of the TCR CDR3 used the HTBI primer set. One entry per CDR3 protein results from TCRdb running MiXCR on the multiplex PCR reads. The profile shows hundreds of thousands of distinct CDR3 sequences, 25% of them singletons. The sample consisted of blood. The receptors come from a man aged 45-65 years with Graves' hyperthyroidism.

The chain recombines TRBV14 with TRBJ2-2; no clear D gene. This CDR3 spans 13 amino acids. CDR1 and CDR2 from the germline V gene are SGHDN and FVKESK. Trimming took 4 bases from V and 7 from J, leaving 10 bases between them. This chain's CDR3 is CASSPVSHGELFF. DNA of the CDR3: TGTGCCAGCAGCCCGGTGTCCCACGGGGAGCTGTTTTTT. The full variable domain, rest sourced from reference TRBV14 and TRBJ2-2, is EAGVTQFPSHSVIEKGQTVTLRCDPISGHDNLYWYRRVMGKEIKFLLHFVKESKQDESGMPNNRFLAERTGGTYSTLKVQPAELEDSGVYFCASSPVSHGELFFGEGSRLTVL.

The rearrangement uses TRBV11-2 and TRBJ1-2; 7 nucleotides match TRBD1. Germline CDR1 is SGHAT and CDR2 is FQNNGV. Trimming removed 5 bases from V and 5 bases from J; junction bases left unmatched: 11. The CDR3 is 15 residues long. Written as DNA, the CDR3 is TGTGCCAGCAGCCCTGGGACAGCCCCTGTTTATGGCTACACCTTC. Protein sequence: CASSPGTAPVYGYTF.

This sequence joins TRBV29-1 and TRBJ2-3, with D hard to call. The germline gives CDR1 SQVTM, CDR2 ANQGSEA. The CDR3 is 14 amino acids. Trimming left V 1 base short and J 1 base short, with 9 bases between. CDR3 loop: CSVEGSWGTDTQYF. Here the CDR3 DNA reads TGCAGCGTTGAAGGGTCGTGGGGCACAGATACGCAGTATTTT.

This chain uses TRBV11-2 with TRBJ2-2; 14 nucleotides align to TRBD2. CDR1 is SGHAT, CDR2 FQNNGV, per germline. The CDR3 runs to 15 residues. The V segment lost 5 bases and the J segment 6 bases; nucleotides outside the gene matches: 2. DNA of the CDR3: TGTGCCAGCAGCCAGACTAGCGGGAGGGCCGGGGAGCTGTTTTTT. Encoded protein: CASSQTSGRAGELFF.

The V and J genes are TRBV5-1 and TRBJ2-2, with D perhaps TRBD1 (6 bases). V was shortened by 0 bases and J by 2 bases, with 8 bases between the two germline ends. Germline lookup yields CDR1 SGHRS and CDR2 YFSETQ. The CDR3 sequence is 15 residues long. DNA of the CDR3: TGCGCCAGCAGCTTGGGGACAGTAAACACCGGGGAGCTGTTTTTT. This gives the protein CASSLGTVNTGELFF.

This chain connects TRBV28 to TRBJ1-2; D is ambiguous. CDR1 is MDHEN, CDR2 SYDVKM, per germline. The CDR3 has 13 residues. V lost 2 bases, J lost 2 bases, and 6 bases lay in between. DNA of the CDR3: TGTGCCAGCAGTTTAAACCGGAACTATGGCTACACCTTC. As protein: CASSLNRNYGYTF.

The genes are TRBV24-1 and TRBJ2-3, with D hard to call. CDR1 and CDR2 from the germline V gene are KGHDR and SFDVKD. This CDR3 is 15 amino acids long. The germline V and J ends were trimmed by 4 bases and 2 bases, with 12 bases remaining between them. DNA of the CDR3: TGTGCCACCAGTGAAGTGGGGAAGCCCACAGATACGCAGTATTTT. Amino acids: CATSEVGKPTDTQYF.

The genes are TRBV28 and TRBJ1-5, with a tentative D call TRBD1 (5 bases). CDR3 length equals 15 residues. Looked up from germline, CDR1 is MDHEN and CDR2 is SYDVKM. V shed 5 bases and J shed 4 bases, with 15 bases lying between them. CDR3 in DNA: TGTGCCAGCAGTCCCCTGGGGGGGAGTAATCAGCCCCAGCATTTT. As protein: CASSPLGGSNQPQHF.

This chain connects TRBV5-5 to TRBJ1-1; no clear D. CDR1 is SGHKS and CDR2 is YYEKEE in the germline V gene (reference sequence). The CDR3 loop spans 14 amino acids. The V end lost 4 bases, the J end lost 4 bases, and 14 bases lay between the germline ends. The DNA for the CDR3 is TGTGCCAGCAGCGTCAATGGGTTCGCCACTGAAGCTTTCTTT. It codes for CASSVNGFATEAFF.

This chain connects TRBV2 to TRBJ2-2, with a tentative D call TRBD1 (5 bases). V was cut by 6 bases and J by 6 bases, with 14 bases left in between. This CDR3 is built from 14 residues. The germline gives CDR1 SNHLY, CDR2 FYNNEI. The CDR3 is CASSDSFKAGELFF. The CDR3, as DNA: TGTGCCAGCAGCGACAGTTTCAAAGCCGGGGAGCTGTTTTTT.

About this clonotype itself: A read error is possible here, since a much larger clone lies one base away. The rearrangement joins TRBV11-1 to TRBJ1-1; possible D gene TRBD1, 5 bases. The germline CDR1 and CDR2 sequences are SGHAT and FQDESV (reference sequence). The CDR3 totals 14 residues. CDR3 sequence reads: CASSLERGNTEALF. CDR3 coding DNA: TGTGCCAGCAGCCTCGAGCGGGGGAACACTGAAGCTTTATTT.

This clonotype was counted between two and nine times. J is TRBJ2-7 and V is TRBV30; D possibly corresponds to TRBD1 (6 bases). The CDR3 spans 13 residues. Germline-derived CDR1 and CDR2 are GTSNPN and SVGIG (reference sequence). V lost 3 bases, J lost 4 bases, and 13 bases lay in between. The CDR3 is CAWSEQGIYEQYF. In DNA, the CDR3 is TGTGCCTGGAGCGAACAGGGAATTTACGAGCAGTACTTC.

A few counts support this clonotype. The V gene is TRBV13, the J gene TRBJ2-1; TRBD2 agrees at 8 bases. Trimming removed 3 bases from V and 6 bases from J; junction bases left unmatched: 1. The CDR3 has 13 residues. Germline assignment: CDR1 PRHDT and CDR2 FYEKMQ (reference sequence). CDR3 coding DNA: TGTGCCAGCAGCTTCGGGGGGGTCAATGAGCAGTTCTTC. This gives the protein CASSFGGVNEQFF.

This clonotype was recorded only once. V usage is TRBV6-2 or TRBV6-3 and J usage is TRBJ2-4, with D uncertain. CDR1 and CDR2 (germline): MNHEY, SVGEGT. CDR3 length: 11 amino acids. Trimming cost V 4 bases and J 15 bases, with 13 bases left between them. This chain's CDR3 is CASSSISHRYF. Written as DNA, the CDR3 is TGTGCCAGCAGTTCAATTAGCCATCGGTACTTC.

Note on this clonotype: Since a much larger clone is just one base distant, this may be a read error. This chain links TRBV6-1 with TRBJ2-5; perhaps TRBD2 as D (6 bases). Germline V gene data show CDR1 as MNHNS and CDR2 as SASEGT. The length of the CDR3 is 12 residues. CDR3 nucleotides: TGTGCCAGCCGAGGACTAAAAGAGACCCAGTGCTTC. It is translated as CASRGLKETQCF.

This chain links TRBV27 with TRBJ2-5; 10 nucleotides align to TRBD1. V trimming: 5 bases; J trimming: 3 bases; junction bases outside the gene matches: 6. This CDR3 spans 15 amino acids. Germline values: CDR1 MNHEY, CDR2 SMNVEV (reference sequence). CDR3 DNA sequence: TGTGCCAGCAGTCCCGGACAGGGGGGGGAAGAGACCCAGTACTTC. It translates to CASSPGQGGEETQYF.

This clonotype was counted at least ten times. The rearrangement uses TRBV11-3 and TRBJ1-1; no reliable D call. V gave up 1 base and J gave up 1 base, with 7 bases separating them. The CDR3 consists of 14 residues. Germline loops: CDR1 SGHNT, CDR2 YENEEA. CDR3 in DNA: TGTGCCAGCAGCTTAGCCCCCCGGAACACTGAAGCTTTCTTT. It yields the protein CASSLAPRNTEAFF.

The chain employs TRBV19 and TRBJ2-2, with D possibly being TRBD1 (5 bases). The CDR3 runs to 14 residues. V was cut by 10 bases and J by 1 base, with 13 bases left in between. The germline gives CDR1 LNHDA, CDR2 SQIVND (reference sequence). The CDR3 loop is CATPDTMNTGELFF. The CDR3, as DNA: TGTGCCACCCCGGACACTATGAACACCGGGGAGCTGTTTTTT.

The CDR3 nucleotides are TGCAGCGTCGGGGCCCCGGGGGGGTCCTACGAGCAGTACTTC. As protein: CSVGAPGGSYEQYF. V usage is TRBV29-1 and J usage is TRBJ2-7; TRBD2 matches at 8 bases. In germline, CDR1 is SQVTM, CDR2 ANQGSEA. After removal of 6 bases from V and 1 base from J, the junction contained 8 bases not matched to a gene. There are 14 residues in the CDR3.

The J gene is TRBJ1-1, the V gene TRBV6-1; D might be TRBD1 (5 bases). The CDR3 runs to 15 residues. The V gene's germline CDR1 is MNHNS and CDR2 SASEGT. Trimming cost V 5 bases and J 6 bases, with 19 bases left between them. The CDR3 nucleotides read TGTGCCAGCAGTCCGCTGGATGGGGGTAGGTCTGAAGCTTTCTTT. This sequence encodes CASSPLDGGRSEAFF.

This clonotype was found many times. This chain connects TRBV11-3 to TRBJ2-3; TRBD2 matches at 10 bases. The CDR3 runs to 18 residues. J lost 4 bases, V lost 5 bases, and 15 bases had no gene match. Germline V lookup: CDR1 SGHNT, CDR2 YENEEA. The CDR3 reads CASSTLVGLAGDSDTQYF. Written as DNA, the CDR3 is TGTGCCAGCAGCACCCTCGTGGGTCTAGCGGGAGATTCAGATACGCAGTATTTT.

This chain connects TRBV6-1 to TRBJ2-7, with 11 positions matching TRBD1. V was clipped by 11 bases and J by 1 base; unmatched bases: 7. This CDR3 comprises 14 residues. Germline CDR1 and CDR2: MNHNS and SASEGT. CDR3 nucleotide sequence: TGTGCCGCTAGGGGGACAGGGGGTTCCTACGAGCAGTACTTC. This gives the protein CAARGTGGSYEQYF.

The rearrangement links TRBV19 to TRBJ1-1, with D unclear. The V end lost 5 bases, the J end lost 6 bases, and 13 bases lay between the germline ends. CDR3 length equals 13 residues. The V gene's germline CDR1 is LNHDA and CDR2 SQIVND (reference sequence). CDR3: CASSAPFSAEAFF. The CDR3 DNA reads as TGTGCCAGTAGTGCCCCATTTAGCGCTGAAGCTTTCTTT.

Note on this clonotype: This may come from a read error, since a much larger clone is one base off. The chain joins TRBV11-2 to TRBJ1-2; D is perhaps TRBD1 (6 bases). The CDR3 runs to 15 residues. The ends were cut back, 2 bases at V and 8 bases at J, with 18 bases in the middle. Germline loops: CDR1 SGHAT, CDR2 FQNNGV. CDR3 protein: CASSLTRGAPYGYTF. In nucleotides, the CDR3 is TGTGCCAGCAGCTTAACCCGGGGGGCTCCGTACGGCTACACCTTC.

The gene calls are TRBV6-5 and TRBJ2-7, with 8 bases identical to TRBD2. The CDR3 totals 17 residues. Germline CDR1 reads MNHEY; CDR2 reads SVGAGI. V shed 0 bases and J 0 bases; nucleotides not matched to a gene: 7. This CDR3 is CASSYSSSGTYSYEQYF. The CDR3 DNA reads TGTGCCAGCAGTTACTCAAGTAGCGGGACCTACTCCTACGAGCAGTACTTC.

This clonotype was observed many times. The chain is built from TRBV2 and TRBJ2-7; D perhaps matches TRBD2 (5 bases). CDR1 and CDR2 from the germline V gene are SNHLY and FYNNEI. The CDR3 is 13 residues long. Trimming stripped 8 bases from V and 4 bases from J, with 15 bases between. The CDR3 loop reads CASDTTGIYEQYF. The CDR3 bases are TGTGCCAGCGATACGACGGGGATTTACGAGCAGTACTTC.

This clonotype was recorded a few times. The V gene is TRBV20-1, the J gene TRBJ2-3; D tentatively fits TRBD1 or TRBD2 (5 bases each). Germline assignment: CDR1 DFQATT and CDR2 SNEGSKA (reference sequence). The V and J ends lost 0 bases and 4 bases respectively, with 11 bases between them. The CDR3 contains 14 residues. As DNA, the CDR3 is TGCAGTGCTAGAGATAACCCGGGGCCAGATACGCAGTATTTT. This sequence encodes CSARDNPGPDTQYF.